Only a few counts were recorded for the clone carrying this T cell receptor (beta chain). As yet, its antigen is unknown. This entry comes from a study of blood T cells in healthy people across ages. The wider study: Roughly one uniquely barcoded beta molecule per two T cells was captured. Study observations and caveats: Donor CMV infection status was unknown, possibly confounding age-related changes in expanded clonotypes. Per million T cells, TCR beta diversity dropped about linearly as age rose.

It was with a sample-barcoded 5' primer and a J-beta primer mix that a second PCR of roughly 7 to 12 cycles was run. Each CDR3 protein is one row after TCRdb ran MiXCR on the 5' RACE reads. The data show roughly 1,800,000 distinct CDR3 sequences, 49% seen once. The CDR3 loop spans 15 amino acids. V dropped 1 base and J dropped 5; count of bases not matched to a gene: 4. The germline gives CDR1 MGHRA, CDR2 YSYEKL. The genes are TRBV4-1 and TRBJ2-5; 10 nucleotides agree with TRBD1. The sequenced material came from blood. This TCR was recovered from a woman aged 35 to 49 in good health. The DNA of the CDR3 is TGCGCCAGCAGCCAAGTAGGACAGGGGGAGGAGACCCAGTACTTC. It specifies CASSQVGQGEETQYF.